These T cell receptor beta chains were read from a single sample in a study of PD-1 blockade in mismatch repair-deficient tumors. Assay used: immunoSEQ multiplex PCR; TCRdb lists only in-frame clones, some missing. The sample contains tens of thousands of clones, over 80% of which appear only once. Sample: PBMCs, taken 38 to 40 weeks after starting pembrolizumab. Every receptor here comes from an adult with mismatch repair-deficient cancer. Both conserved end residues are part of each CDR3. The D gene is left open where the match is weak. Size tells how often a clone was seen (once, few, many) or the class of an expanded clone, and some rows leave it out.

TRBJ2-7	.	TRBD2	TRBV5-4	TGTGCCAGTAGGAGAGGACTAGCTACATCTCCGCCCGAGCAGTACTTC	CASRRGLATSPPEQYF
TRBJ1-2	.	.	TRBV6-6	TGTGCCAGCAGTCAGGGTGATGGCTACACCTTC	CASSQGDGYTF
TRBJ2-3	.	.	TRBV2	TGTGCCAGCAGTCAGCAGGGAAGCACAGATACGCAGTATTTT	CASSQQGSTDTQYF
TRBJ2-7	few	TRBD2	TRBV5-4	TGTGCCAGTAGGAGAGGACTAGCTACATCTCCGCCCGAGCAGTACTTC	CASRRGLATSPPEQYF
TRBJ2-5	.	.	TRBV5-1	TGCGCCAGCAGCTTATCGACAAACCAAGAGACCCAGTACTTC	CASSLSTNQETQYF
TRBJ1-4	.	TRBD1	TRBV28	TGTGCCAGCAAAAACAGGGGAATCTATGCAACTAATGAAAAACTGTTTTTT	CASKNRGIYATNEKLFF
TRBJ1-1	once	.	TRBV14	TGTGCCAGCTCACAGGTGAACACTGAAGCTTTCTTT	CASSQVNTEAFF
TRBJ1-1	.	.	TRBV28	TGTGCCAGCAGTTTAGGAGACCACAGGGCTGGGGAAGCTTTCTTT	CASSLGDHRAGEAFF
TRBJ1-2	.	TRBD1	TRBV19	TGTGCCAGTAGTATGGGACAGAGCTATGGCTACACCTTC	CASSMGQSYGYTF
TRBJ1-4	.	TRBD1	TRBV27	TGTGCCAGCAGTTGGACAGGGGGAAATGAAAAACTGTTTTTT	CASSWTGGNEKLFF
TRBJ1-1	.	TRBD1	TRBV5-5	TGTGCCAGCACCCGACAGGGACTTGGGGACACTGAAGCTTTCTTT	CASTRQGLGDTEAFF
TRBJ1-1	few	TRBD1	TRBV5-1	TGCGCCAGCAGCCGCCAAACGGGACAGGGAGTGGGCACTGAAGCTTTCTTT	CASSRQTGQGVGTEAFF
TRBJ1-2	once	.	TRBV5-6	TGTGCCAGCAGCTTGGTACAGGGAGTGGGTATGGGGAGTGGCTACACCTTC	CASSLVQGVGMGSGYTF
TRBJ2-7	.	.	TRBV7-7	TGTGCCAGCAGCTTAGAACCCCCGGGGCCGGGCGGGGCTTCCTACGAGCAGTACTTC	CASSLEPPGPGGASYEQYF
TRBJ1-1	.	TRBD1	TRBV19	TGTGCCAGTACCTGGACAGGGGGCCGGACTGAAGCTTTCTTT	CASTWTGGRTEAFF
TRBJ1-5	.	TRBD1	TRBV2	TGTGCCAGCAAGGCGGCAGGGGGGACCAATCAGCCCCAGCATTTT	CASKAAGGTNQPQHF
TRBJ2-3	.	TRBD1	TRBV2	TGTGCCAGCAGGCCGGGACAGGGTGCGGGAGTCTCAGATACGCAGTATTTT	CASRPGQGAGVSDTQYF
TRBJ2-1	.	TRBD2	TRBV30	TGTGCCTGGAGTTATAGACTAGCGGCCTTCGGTAATGAGCAGTTCTTC	CAWSYRLAAFGNEQFF
TRBJ1-2	.	.	TRBV11-3	TGTGCCAGCAGCCTCAGGGGTTCGAACTATGGCTACACCTTC	CASSLRGSNYGYTF
TRBJ2-4	.	TRBD1	TRBV6-1	TGTGCCAGCAGTGGGTACAGGGGGCCCAAAAACATTCAGTACTTC	CASSGYRGPKNIQYF
TRBJ2-2	.	.	TRBV5-6	TGTGCCAGCAGCTTGGTTGGAGGGAGTGGCACCGGGGAGCTGTTTTTT	CASSLVGGSGTGELFF
TRBJ1-2	.	.	TRBV20-1	TGCAGTGCTAGAGACATCATTGGCTACACCTTC	CSARDIIGYTF
TRBJ1-6	.	.	TRBV7-6	TGTGCCAGCAGCTTAGCCCCGGGTTCTCGGCGGGCTAATTCACCCCTCCACTTT	CASSLAPGSRRANSPLHF
TRBJ2-7	.	.	TRBV5-4	TGTGCCAGCAGCTCTCGGAGCTCCTACGAGCAGTACTTC	CASSSRSSYEQYF
TRBJ1-2	.	TRBD1	TRBV11-2	TGTGCCAGCAGCCCCCGGACAGGGGCTTCCTATGGCTACACCTTC	CASSPRTGASYGYTF
TRBJ1-5	.	TRBD1	TRBV5-5	TGTGCCAGCAGCTTATTAGGGACAGGTAATCAGCCCCAGCATTTT	CASSLLGTGNQPQHF
TRBJ2-7	.	.	TRBV2	TGTGCCAGCAGTGTTCGTGCCAGGGAGGTTAGCTCCTACGAGCAGTACTTC	CASSVRAREVSSYEQYF